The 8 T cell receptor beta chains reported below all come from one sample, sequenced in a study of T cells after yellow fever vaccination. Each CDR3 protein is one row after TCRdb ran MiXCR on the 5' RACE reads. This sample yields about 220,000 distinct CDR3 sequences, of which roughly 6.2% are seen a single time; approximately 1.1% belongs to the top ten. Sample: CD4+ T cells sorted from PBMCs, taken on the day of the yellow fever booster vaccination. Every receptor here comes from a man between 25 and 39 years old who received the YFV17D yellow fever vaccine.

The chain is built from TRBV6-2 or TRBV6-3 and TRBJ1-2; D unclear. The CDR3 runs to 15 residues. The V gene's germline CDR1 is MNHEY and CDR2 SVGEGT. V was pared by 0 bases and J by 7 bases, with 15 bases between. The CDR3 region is CASSYSRGSGGGYTF. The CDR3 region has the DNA TGTGCCAGCAGTTACTCGAGAGGTTCGGGCGGTGGCTACACCTTC.

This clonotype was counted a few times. The DNA of the CDR3 is TGTGCCAGCAGCTTCCCCCTCCGGCGGGAGGATCGAGAGACCCAGTACTTC. Its protein is CASSFPLRREDRETQYF. The rearrangement links TRBV7-8 to TRBJ2-5, with 8 positions matching TRBD2. The germline V gene has CDR1 SGHVS and CDR2 FQNEAQ. Trimming took 3 bases from V and 4 from J; bases not matched to a gene: 13. The CDR3 contains 17 residues.

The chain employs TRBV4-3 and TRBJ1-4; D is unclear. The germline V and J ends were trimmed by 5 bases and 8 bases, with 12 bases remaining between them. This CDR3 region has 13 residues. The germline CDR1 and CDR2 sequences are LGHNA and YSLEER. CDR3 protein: CASSFGGGEKLFF. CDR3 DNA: TGCGCCAGCAGCTTTGGAGGAGGGGAAAAACTGTTTTTT.

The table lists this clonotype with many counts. The CDR3 protein is CSVARTSGVSYEQYF. The CDR3 DNA is TGCAGCGTTGCCCGGACTAGCGGGGTCTCCTACGAGCAGTACTTC. The chain is built from TRBV29-1 and TRBJ2-7; 12 positions agree with TRBD2. Germline CDR1 reads SQVTM; CDR2 reads ANQGSEA. The length of the CDR3 is 15 residues. V lost 4 bases to trimming and J lost 0 bases; unmatched junction nucleotides: 4.

In DNA form, the CDR3 reads TGTGCCAGCTCAGCTAACGCGGGAGGGGGCTACGAGCAGTACTTC. This gives the protein CASSANAGGGYEQYF. The V gene is TRBV18, the J gene TRBJ2-7; 9 nucleotides line up with TRBD2. There are 15 residues in the CDR3. Germline-derived CDR1 and CDR2 are KGHSH and LQKENI. V lost 5 bases, J lost 3 bases, and 8 bases stayed unmatched.

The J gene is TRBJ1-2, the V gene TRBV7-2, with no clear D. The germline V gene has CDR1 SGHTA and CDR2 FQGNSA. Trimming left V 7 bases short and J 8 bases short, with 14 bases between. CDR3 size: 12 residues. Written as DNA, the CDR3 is TGTGCCAGCATCCAAAGTTCGGGGGGCTACACCTTC. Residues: CASIQSSGGYTF.

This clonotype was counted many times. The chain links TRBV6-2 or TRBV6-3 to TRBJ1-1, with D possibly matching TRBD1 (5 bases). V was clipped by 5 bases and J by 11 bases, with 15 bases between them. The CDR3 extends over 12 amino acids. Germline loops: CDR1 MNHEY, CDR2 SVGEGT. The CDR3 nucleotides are TGTGCCAGCAGTAACCAGGGTTTTGTCGCTTTCTTT. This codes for CASSNQGFVAFF.

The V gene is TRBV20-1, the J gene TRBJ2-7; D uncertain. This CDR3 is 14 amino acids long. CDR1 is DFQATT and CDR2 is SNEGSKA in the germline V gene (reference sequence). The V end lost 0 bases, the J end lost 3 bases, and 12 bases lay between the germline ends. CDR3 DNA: TGCAGTGCTAGAGAGGCGGTGAGAGGCTACGAGCAGTACTTC. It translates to CSAREAVRGYEQYF.